This TCR beta chain originates from a study of T-cell memory formation after mild COVID-19. Study-wide findings and caveats: Clones that contracted from day 15 to 85 had balanced CD4/CD8; later expanders were CD4+ biased. Mostly located in CM and EM were contracting CD4+ clones, with contracting CD8+ clones located in EMRA.

This clonotype occurred a few times. Its antigen is undetermined. The CDR3 sequence is 11 residues long. Germline values: CDR1 LGHDT, CDR2 YNNKEL (reference sequence). V was pared by 5 bases and J by 6 bases, with 6 bases between. TCRdb called the 5' RACE reads again in MiXCR, with one record for every CDR3 protein. The table has around 80,000 distinct CDR3 sequences, around 13% seen once. This clonotype was sampled from a man aged 18 to 29 who had mild COVID-19 (a few samples of this study predate the infection). Cell type and time point are not known. Source material: PBMCs or a T cell subset sorted from them (not recorded which). The chain carries TRBV3-1 and TRBJ2-3; D unclear. CDR3 coding DNA: TGTGCCAGCAGCTCGTACGATACGCAGTATTTT. The encoded protein is CASSSYDTQYF.